This T cell receptor (beta chain) stems from a study of type 1 regulatory T cells. Study-level information: This in vitro CD4 product, T-allo10, is enriched for Tr1 cells and alloantigen-specific. Study-wide results and caveats: Tr1 cells had a more restricted TCR repertoire than non-Tr1 cells.

In germline, CDR1 is SGHRS, CDR2 YFSETQ. CDR3 size: 15 residues. J was trimmed by 2 bases and V by 5 bases; bases with no gene match: 10. Worth noting for this clonotype: The target antigen is unknown.

In TCRdb, the reads were re-called with MiXCR into one record per CDR3 protein. The sample carries around 64,000 distinct CDR3 sequences, around 20% recorded once. This TCR came from a human donor in good health. The chain has TRBV5-1 and TRBJ2-7, with TRBD2 identical over 7 bases. The sample consisted of cultured type 1 regulatory T (Tr1) cells, either the whole culture or a sorted fraction (not recorded which). Written as DNA, the CDR3 is TGCGCCAGCAGTCCCACGACTAGCTTACCCTACGAGCAGTACTTC. Translation: CASSPTTSLPYEQYF.